The next 3 T cell receptor beta chains were all read from a single sample in a study of T cell changes during pregnancy in multiple sclerosis. Only in-frame clones appear in the TCRdb table, and some are missing; sequencing was by immunoSEQ multiplex PCR. The sample contains more than 75,000 clones, 94% of which appear only once. The sequenced sample was peripheral blood, obtained in the third trimester of pregnancy. The origin of the receptors is a female donor with multiple sclerosis, enrolled in a pregnancy study.

V gene TRBV5-1 combines with J gene TRBJ2-3; TRBD1 aligns across 7 bases. This CDR3 spans 15 amino acids. The germline gives CDR1 SGHRS, CDR2 YFSETQ. The ends lost 2 bases at V and 3 bases at J; junction bases unmatched: 6. The CDR3 protein is CASSLGGQITDTQYF. For the CDR3, the DNA is TGCGCCAGCAGCTTAGGGGGACAGATAACAGATACGCAGTATTTT.

V and J are TRBV11-2 and TRBJ1-2; D gene unclear. Trimming took 1 base from V and 6 from J, leaving 9 bases between them. The germline CDR1 and CDR2 sequences are SGHAT and FQNNGV. This CDR3 contains 13 residues. DNA of the CDR3: TGTGCCAGCAGCTTAGCCGTGAGGGATGGCTACACCTTC. Translated: CASSLAVRDGYTF.

The chain employs TRBV2 and TRBJ1-5; a weak D match, TRBD1 (5 bases). The length of the CDR3 is 16 residues. The V and J ends lost 4 bases and 7 bases respectively, with 20 bases between them. Germline-derived CDR1 and CDR2 are SNHLY and FYNNEI. This chain's CDR3 is CASSGPSTQGGQPQHF. Here the CDR3 DNA reads TGTGCCAGCAGTGGCCCCTCGACCCAGGGAGGGCAGCCCCAGCATTTT.